The 30 T cell receptor beta chains in this list originate from one sample, sequenced in a study of blood T cell repertoires in COVID-19. Using immunoSEQ multiplex PCR, the repertoire was profiled, and TCRdb retains in-frame clones only, with some absent. The sample has around 280,000 clones, 90% seen once. Sequenced material: PBMCs or T cells enriched from blood (not recorded which). These receptors were collected from a woman aged 18-29 years with acute COVID-19.

The J gene is TRBJ2-2, the V gene TRBV7-9; TRBD2 agrees at 9 bases. CDR1 is SEHNR, CDR2 FQNEAQ, per germline (reference sequence). Germline trimming cut 3 bases from V and 6 bases from J; bases unmatched to any gene: 5. The length of the CDR3 is 15 residues. CDR3 DNA sequence: TGTGCCAGCAGCTTCCTCCTAGCGGGGCCCGGGGAGCTGTTTTTT. It translates to CASSFLLAGPGELFF.

The chain couples TRBV5-1 to TRBJ2-1; D call uncertain. The CDR3 covers 14 residues. CDR1 SGHRS and CDR2 YFSETQ come from the germline V gene. V dropped 1 base and J dropped 2 bases, with 7 bases sitting between them. The CDR3 spells CASSLTGAYNEQFF. The CDR3 DNA is TGCGCCAGCAGCTTGACCGGAGCCTACAATGAGCAGTTCTTC.

This chain joins TRBV7-6 and TRBJ2-3, with TRBD2 identical over 11 bases. CDR1 and CDR2 from the germline V gene are SGHVS and FNYEAQ. This CDR3 is built from 21 residues. V gave up 5 bases and J gave up 6 bases; unmatched junction bases: 25. CDR3 protein: CASSLVETTRGTSGSLDTQYF. CDR3 nucleotides: TGTGCCAGCAGCCTAGTCGAAACTACCCGGGGTACTAGCGGGAGTTTGGATACGCAGTATTTT.

Concerning this clone itself: Other DNA sequences within the sample encode an identical CDR3. The chain combines TRBV7-9 with TRBJ2-7; D is possibly TRBD2 (5 bases). This CDR3 region has 13 residues. CDR1 and CDR2 from the germline V gene are SEHNR and FQNEAQ (reference sequence). Trimming took off 1 base at V and 2 bases at J, with 6 bases between the two ends. The CDR3 reads CASSLGGPYEQYF. The DNA for the CDR3 is TGTGCCAGCAGCTTAGGCGGGCCCTACGAGCAGTACTTC.

This chain connects TRBV18 to TRBJ1-1, with 9 bases matching TRBD1. This CDR3 is built from 18 residues. Germline values: CDR1 KGHSH, CDR2 LQKENI. V was pared by 0 bases and J by 4 bases, with 12 bases of the junction left unmatched. The CDR3 DNA reads as TGTGCCAGCTCACCACCACATACACAGGGGGCACGGGGCACTGAAGCTTTCTTT. Protein sequence: CASSPPHTQGARGTEAFF.

This chain joins TRBV7-2 and TRBJ1-1; D is undetermined. Trimming took off 3 bases at V and 1 base at J, with 15 bases between the two ends. Per germline, CDR1 SGHTA and CDR2 FQGNSA. This CDR3 has 16 residues. The CDR3 here is CASSFIGVGRNTEAFF. The DNA of the CDR3 is TGTGCCAGCAGCTTTATCGGGGTAGGGAGGAACACTGAAGCTTTCTTT. Full variable domain (remainder filled in from reference TRBV7-2 and TRBJ1-1): GAGVSQSPSNKVTEKGKDVELRCDPISGHTALYWYRQSLGQGLEFLIYFQGNSAPDKSGLPSDRFSAERTGGSVSTLTIQRTQQEDSAVYLCASSFIGVGRNTEAFFGQGTRLTVV.

V usage is TRBV28 and J usage is TRBJ2-7, with TRBD2 identical over 8 bases. The V segment lost 6 bases and the J segment 3 bases; nucleotides outside the gene matches: 10. The CDR3 sequence is 15 residues long. Germline CDR1 MDHEN, CDR2 SYDVKM. The CDR3 loop reads CASSLAGGVYYEQYF. The CDR3, as DNA: TGTGCCAGCAGCCTTGCGGGAGGCGTGTACTACGAGCAGTACTTC. The full variable domain, completed using reference TRBV28 and TRBJ2-7, is DVKVTQSSRYLVKRTGEKVFLECVQDMDHENMFWYRQDPGLGLRLIYFSYDVKMKEKGDIPEGYSVSREKKERFSLILESASTNQTSMYLCASSLAGGVYYEQYFGPGTRLTVT.

V usage is TRBV28 and J usage is TRBJ2-7; 14 nucleotides align to TRBD2. The CDR3 length is 16 residues. Germline V gene data show CDR1 as MDHEN and CDR2 as SYDVKM. With V trimmed by 5 bases and J by 0 bases, 3 bases remained unmatched. The CDR3: CASSAGTSGSSYEQYF. The CDR3 DNA reads TGTGCCAGCAGTGCCGGGACTAGCGGGAGCTCCTACGAGCAGTACTTC. Full variable domain (rest looked up from reference TRBV28 and TRBJ2-7): DVKVTQSSRYLVKRTGEKVFLECVQDMDHENMFWYRQDPGLGLRLIYFSYDVKMKEKGDIPEGYSVSREKKERFSLILESASTNQTSMYLCASSAGTSGSSYEQYFGPGTRLTVT.

Remarks on this clone: Germline is not matched at one junction end, which may reflect a read error. This sequence joins TRBV25-1 and TRBJ1-2; 8 bases line up with TRBD1. Germline values: CDR1 MGHDK, CDR2 SYGVNS. There are 15 residues in the CDR3. The CDR3 DNA sequence: TGTGCCAGCAGTGAAGACGGGACAGGTACATATGACTACACCTTC. Translated, it gives CASSEDGTGTYDYTF.

The rearrangement joins TRBV11-2 to TRBJ2-6, with a tentative D call TRBD1 (6 bases). Trimming pared 2 bases from V and 0 bases from J, leaving 11 bases between. This CDR3 contains 17 residues. Per germline, CDR1 SGHAT and CDR2 FQNNGV. The CDR3 here is CASSLMTGHSGANVLTF. The CDR3 nucleotides are TGTGCCAGCAGCTTAATGACAGGCCACTCTGGGGCCAACGTCCTGACTTTC. The variable domain in full, completed from reference TRBV11-2 and TRBJ2-6, reads EAGVAQSPRYKIIEKRQSVAFWCNPISGHATLYWYQQILGQGPKLLIQFQNNGVVDDSQLPKDRFSAERLKGVDSTLKIQPAKLEDSAVYLCASSLMTGHSGANVLTFGAGSRLTVL.

The V call is TRBV4-3, the J call TRBJ2-1; D remains unclear. The CDR3 is 15 amino acids. Looked up from germline, CDR1 is LGHNA and CDR2 is YSLEER. V shed 3 bases and J shed 0 bases, with 9 bases lying between them. CDR3 sequence (DNA): TGCGCCAGCAGCCAGAGCGCTGTCTCCTACAATGAGCAGTTCTTC. It encodes CASSQSAVSYNEQFF.

This sequence joins TRBV29-1 and TRBJ2-7; 9 nucleotides match TRBD1. The CDR3 is made up of 14 amino acids. The V gene end was trimmed by 4 bases and the J gene end by 8 bases; junction bases not matched to a gene: 12. Germline assignment: CDR1 SQVTM and CDR2 ANQGSEA. The CDR3 DNA reads as TGCAGCGTTGGGCCCACAGGGGGCTCTACGAAGCAGTACTTC. It yields the protein CSVGPTGGSTKQYF.

Here the CDR3 DNA reads TGTGCCACCAGTGATGGCCTTAGCGGGAGGGCCTATGTCAATGAGCAGTTCTTC. Its translation is CATSDGLSGRAYVNEQFF. The chain uses TRBV24-1 and TRBJ2-1, with 11 bases aligning to TRBD2. V lost 3 bases and J lost 6; bases outside the gene matches: 12. CDR1 is KGHDR and CDR2 is SFDVKD in the germline V gene. This CDR3 comprises 18 residues.

V usage is TRBV6-5 and J usage is TRBJ2-1; 10 bases match TRBD1. Germline V CDR1 and CDR2: MNHEY, SVGAGI. The CDR3 spans 14 residues. Trimming cost V 6 bases and J 4 bases; bases outside gene matches: 3. The CDR3 coding sequence is TGTGCCAGCAGGCGACAGGGGGCATACAATGAGCAGTTCTTC. It is translated as CASRRQGAYNEQFF.

This chain joins TRBV7-9 and TRBJ1-1, with D tentatively TRBD1 (5 bases). The V and J ends lost 8 bases and 1 base respectively, with 26 bases between them. CDR1 is SEHNR and CDR2 is FQNEAQ in the germline V gene (reference sequence). CDR3 length: 18 residues. CDR3: CASGTFGGLASKNTEAFF. The CDR3 DNA follows: TGTGCCAGCGGGACTTTCGGTGGGTTGGCCTCAAAGAACACTGAAGCTTTCTTT.

This chain joins TRBV11-2 and TRBJ2-7, with 7 nucleotides matching TRBD1. This CDR3 is 15 amino acids long. The V gene's germline CDR1 is SGHAT and CDR2 FQNNGV. The V gene end was trimmed by 5 bases and the J gene end by 2 bases; junction bases not matched to a gene: 9. The CDR3 coding sequence is TGTGCCAGCAGCCTCTCCCTCGGACAGGCCTACGAGCAGTACTTC. This codes for CASSLSLGQAYEQYF.

The CDR3 nucleotides read TGCGCCAGCAGCTTGGTAGCCCTAGCGGGAGCGAACACCGGGGAGCTGTTTTTT. Residues: CASSLVALAGANTGELFF. The chain employs TRBV5-1 and TRBJ2-2; 10 bases match TRBD2. The CDR3 has 18 amino acids. Trimming took 0 bases from V and 0 from J; bases not matched to a gene: 5. Germline V gives CDR1 SGHRS, CDR2 YFSETQ.

The chain uses TRBV19 and TRBJ1-5; D is possibly TRBD1 (5 bases). There are 14 residues in the CDR3. With 6 bases removed from V and 9 bases from J, the gap between germline ends came to 18 bases. Per the germline V gene, CDR1 is LNHDA and CDR2 is SQIVND (reference sequence). CDR3: CASRIDAGQGPQHF. The DNA for the CDR3 is TGTGCCAGTAGGATCGACGCGGGGCAAGGGCCCCAGCATTTT. The full variable domain, its missing parts supplied by reference TRBV19 and TRBJ1-5, is DGGITQSPKYLFRKEGQNVTLSCEQNLNHDAMYWYRQDPGQGLRLIYYSQIVNDFQKGDIAEGYSVSREKKESFPLTVTSAQKNPTAFYLCASRIDAGQGPQHFGDGTRLSIL.

This clone was picked up a small number of times. The chain has TRBV19 and TRBJ1-1; D ambiguous. V was clipped by 5 bases and J by 5 bases, with 6 bases between them. The CDR3 extends over 11 amino acids. Looked up from germline, CDR1 is LNHDA and CDR2 is SQIVND (reference sequence). CDR3 coding DNA: TGTGCCAGTAGTTTATTTACTGAAGCTTTCTTT. Translating it yields CASSLFTEAFF.

The rearrangement joins TRBV28 to TRBJ1-2; 7 bases line up with TRBD1. V dropped 7 bases and J dropped 5; count of bases not matched to a gene: 16. The germline gives CDR1 MDHEN, CDR2 SYDVKM. CDR3 length equals 16 residues. This chain's CDR3 is CASKRTGSSLLYGYTF. DNA for the CDR3: TGTGCCAGCAAACGGACAGGATCCTCCCTACTATATGGCTACACCTTC.

This chain connects TRBV6-6 to TRBJ1-2; a possible D gene is TRBD1 (5 bases). Trimming removed 3 bases at V and 3 bases at J, with 14 bases between. The CDR3 extends over 15 amino acids. Germline-derived CDR1 and CDR2 are MNHNY and SVGAGI (reference sequence). As DNA, the CDR3 is TGTGCCAGCAGTTATCCCCAGGACATTCACTATGGCTACACCTTC. As protein: CASSYPQDIHYGYTF.

This clone was recorded a few times. The chain combines TRBV11-2 with TRBJ2-7, with TRBD2 matching 11 bases. V was pared by 5 bases and J by 7 bases, with 10 bases of the junction left unmatched. Germline CDR1 is SGHAT and CDR2 is FQNNGV. CDR3 length equals 15 residues. As DNA, the CDR3 is TGTGCCAGCAGCCCCCGACTAGCGGGATTGGGTGAGCAGTACTTC. Translation: CASSPRLAGLGEQYF.

The V call is TRBV6-5, the J call TRBJ2-7; 7 bases align to TRBD2. The germline gives CDR1 MNHEY, CDR2 SVGAGI. The CDR3 contains 15 residues. The junction had 7 bases not matched to a gene; V was cut back by 2 bases and J by 3 bases. CDR3 DNA: TGTGCCAGCAGTTACCGCCTAGCGGATCACTACGAGCAGTACTTC. Its protein product is CASSYRLADHYEQYF.

The chain is built from TRBV6-5 and TRBJ2-7; tentative D call: TRBD1 (6 bases). V was shortened by 4 bases and J by 2 bases, with 9 bases between the two germline ends. Germline-derived CDR1 and CDR2 are MNHEY and SVGAGI. The CDR3 contains 13 residues. CDR3 sequence: CASSFRDTYEQYF. CDR3 bases: TGTGCCAGCAGTTTCAGGGACACCTACGAGCAGTACTTC.

This clone was detected once. The CDR3 sequence: CATSPRQGYEQYF. The CDR3 nucleotides are TGTGCCACCAGCCCGAGACAGGGCTACGAGCAGTACTTC. V is TRBV6-4 and J is TRBJ2-7; 7 bases agree with TRBD1. The length of the CDR3 is 13 residues. V gave up 10 bases and J gave up 3 bases; unmatched junction bases: 9. CDR1 and CDR2 (germline): MRHNA, SNTAGT.

This clone is a singleton in its sample. The chain's CDR3 is CASGLEGAGSYEQYF. CDR3 sequence (DNA): TGTGCTAGTGGTTTGGAAGGAGCGGGGAGTTACGAGCAGTACTTC. This rearrangement joins TRBV12-5 to TRBJ2-7; TRBD2 matches 7 bases. Germline CDR1 and CDR2: LGHNT and FRNRAP. The CDR3 consists of 15 residues. Unmatched junction bases numbered 7, after V lost 1 base and J lost 4 bases.

The chain has TRBV5-1 and TRBJ2-7; 8 bases match TRBD1. Germline trimming cut 3 bases from V and 0 bases from J; bases unmatched to any gene: 11. This CDR3 region has 17 residues. Germline lookup yields CDR1 SGHRS and CDR2 YFSETQ. CDR3 sequence reads: CASSWTMTGANSYEQYF. CDR3 DNA: TGCGCCAGCAGCTGGACTATGACAGGGGCCAACTCCTACGAGCAGTACTTC.

This clone has only one observation. The rearrangement uses TRBV27 and TRBJ1-1; the D gene is possibly TRBD1 (6 bases). V was cut by 7 bases and J by 5 bases, with 17 bases left in between. CDR3 size: 14 residues. Germline CDR1 MNHEY, CDR2 SMNVEV (reference sequence). The CDR3 coding sequence is TGTGCCAGCAAACCGGCACAGGGAAAGACTGAAGCTTTCTTT. Protein: CASKPAQGKTEAFF.

This chain joins TRBV6-5 and TRBJ1-1; TRBD1 might be the D (5 bases). This CDR3 contains 14 residues. Trimming left V 7 bases short and J 5 bases short, with 17 bases between. The germline CDR1 and CDR2 sequences are MNHEY and SVGAGI. The CDR3 loop reads CASKLGGGWTEAFF. The CDR3 DNA follows: TGTGCCAGCAAATTGGGGGGGGGTTGGACTGAAGCTTTCTTT.

The V gene is TRBV27, the J gene TRBJ1-1, with D possibly TRBD1 on 5 matching bases. Trimming stripped 4 bases from V and 4 bases from J, with 16 bases between. The CDR3 is 15 residues long. Germline V gives CDR1 MNHEY, CDR2 SMNVEV (reference sequence). The DNA of the CDR3 is TGTGCCAGCAGTTCTCGGGGCGGGGGAGGCACTGAAGCTTTCTTT. This encodes CASSSRGGGGTEAFF.